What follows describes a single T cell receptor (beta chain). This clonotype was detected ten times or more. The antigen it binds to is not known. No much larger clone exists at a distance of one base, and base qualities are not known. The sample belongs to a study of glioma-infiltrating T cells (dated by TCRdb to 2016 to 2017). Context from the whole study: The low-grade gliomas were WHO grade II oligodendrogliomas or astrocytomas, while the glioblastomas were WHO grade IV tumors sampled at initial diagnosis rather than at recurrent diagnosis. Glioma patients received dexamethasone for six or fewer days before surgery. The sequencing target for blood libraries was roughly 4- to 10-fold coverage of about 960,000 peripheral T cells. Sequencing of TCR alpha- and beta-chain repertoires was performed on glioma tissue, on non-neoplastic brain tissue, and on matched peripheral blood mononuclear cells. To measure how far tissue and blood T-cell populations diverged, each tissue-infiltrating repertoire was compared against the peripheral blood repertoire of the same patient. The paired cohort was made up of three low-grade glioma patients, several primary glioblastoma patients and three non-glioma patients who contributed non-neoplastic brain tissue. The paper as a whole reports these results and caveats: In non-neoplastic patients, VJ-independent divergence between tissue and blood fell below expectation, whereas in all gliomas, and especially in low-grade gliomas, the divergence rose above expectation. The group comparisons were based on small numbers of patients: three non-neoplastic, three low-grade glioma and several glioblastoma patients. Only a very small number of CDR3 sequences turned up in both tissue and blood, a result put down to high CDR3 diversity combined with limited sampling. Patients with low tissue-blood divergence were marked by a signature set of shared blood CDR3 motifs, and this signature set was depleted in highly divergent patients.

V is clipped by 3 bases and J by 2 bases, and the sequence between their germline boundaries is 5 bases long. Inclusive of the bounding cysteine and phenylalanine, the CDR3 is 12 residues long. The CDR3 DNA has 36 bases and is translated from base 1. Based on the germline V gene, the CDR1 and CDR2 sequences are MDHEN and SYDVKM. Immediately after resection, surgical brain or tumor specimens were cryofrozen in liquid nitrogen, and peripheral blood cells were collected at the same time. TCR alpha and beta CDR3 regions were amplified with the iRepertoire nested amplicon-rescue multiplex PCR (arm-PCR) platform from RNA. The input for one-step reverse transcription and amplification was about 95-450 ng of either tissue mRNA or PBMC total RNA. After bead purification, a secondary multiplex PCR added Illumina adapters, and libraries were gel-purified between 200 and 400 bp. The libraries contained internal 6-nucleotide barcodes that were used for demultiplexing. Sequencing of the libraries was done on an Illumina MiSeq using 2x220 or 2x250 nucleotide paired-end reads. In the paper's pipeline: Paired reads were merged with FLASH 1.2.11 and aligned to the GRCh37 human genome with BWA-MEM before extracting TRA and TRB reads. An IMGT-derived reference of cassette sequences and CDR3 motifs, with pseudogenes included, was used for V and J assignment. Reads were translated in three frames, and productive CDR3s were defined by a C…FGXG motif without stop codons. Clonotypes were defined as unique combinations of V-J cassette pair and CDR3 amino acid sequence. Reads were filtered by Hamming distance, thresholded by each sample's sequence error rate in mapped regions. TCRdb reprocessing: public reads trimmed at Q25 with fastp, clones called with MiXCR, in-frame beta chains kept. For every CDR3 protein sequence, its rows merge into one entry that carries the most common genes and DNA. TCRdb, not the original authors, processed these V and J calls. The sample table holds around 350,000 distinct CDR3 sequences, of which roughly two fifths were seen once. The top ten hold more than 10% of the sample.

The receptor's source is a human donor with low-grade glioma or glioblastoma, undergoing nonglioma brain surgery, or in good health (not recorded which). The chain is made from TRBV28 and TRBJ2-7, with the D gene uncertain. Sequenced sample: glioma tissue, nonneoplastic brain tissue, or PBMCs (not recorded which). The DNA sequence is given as TGTGCCAGCAGTTTTTACCCCTACGAGCAGTACTTC. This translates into CASSFYPYEQYF.